This T cell receptor (beta chain) was recovered during a study of cytomegalovirus exposure and HLA in healthy donors. Comments on this clone: Its specificity is not known.

Germline lookup yields CDR1 SGHNT and CDR2 YENEEA. CDR3 size: 16 residues. The V end lost 2 bases, the J end lost 5 bases, and 15 bases lay between the germline ends. Study-level results: In a later analysis, HLA-associated TCR beta chains were more clonally expanded than equally common others. A later analysis found most CMV-associated TCR beta chains apparently HLA-restricted. The likely origin of a cluster of highly shared sequence variants was a sequencing artifact.

60 Vbeta and 13 Jbeta primers were used in PCR. Libraries were prepared by immunoSEQ multiplex PCR; TCRdb keeps only in-frame clonotypes and omits some of them. The repertoire holds 70,000 to 80,000 clones, with around 73% as singletons. The receptor was derived from a middle-aged woman in good health and CMV-seropositive. V usage is TRBV11-3 and J usage is TRBJ2-2, with D possibly matching TRBD1 (5 bases). What was sequenced was PBMCs. In nucleotides, the CDR3 is TGTGCCAGCAGCTTAATGGCCAGGGTAGTAACCGGGGAGCTGTTTTTT. It yields the protein CASSLMARVVTGELFF.